This T cell receptor beta chain was documented in a study of cytomegalovirus exposure and HLA in healthy donors. The study's findings and limits: Solely CMV serostatus was available to characterize immune exposure. Cytomegalovirus association was assigned to some 160 TCR beta chains. Among CMV-associated TCR beta chains, most appeared HLA-restricted in a later analysis.

Primers for the PCR totalled 60 Vbeta and 13 Jbeta. The assay was immunoSEQ multiplex PCR, and TCRdb's table has in-frame clones only and misses some. The sample lists around 130,000 clones; 70% to 90% were seen once. Healthy people donating bone marrow made up the donors. With respect to this clone: What it binds is not known.

The CDR3 is made up of 14 amino acids. The V and J ends lost 2 bases and 5 bases, in that order; junction bases with no gene match: 4. The germline gives CDR1 MNHNS, CDR2 SASEGT. Specimen: PBMCs. The chain is built from TRBV6-1 and TRBJ1-1; 8 bases align to TRBD1. The receptor comes from a woman aged 40 to 49 in good health and CMV-seropositive. CDR3 sequence reads: CASSETGGKTEAFF. As DNA, the CDR3 is TGTGCCAGCAGTGAAACAGGGGGTAAAACTGAAGCTTTCTTT.